One sample yielded the 23 T cell receptor beta chains listed below, sequenced in a study of prognosis after radiotherapy for stage I lung cancer. Two-round multiplex PCR amplified TCR beta CDR3 from genomic DNA. TRBV and TRBJ genes each had their own specific primers in first-round PCR. TCRdb re-called the multiplex PCR reads with MiXCR, one entry per CDR3 protein. The sample has about 36,000 distinct CDR3 sequences, 30% to 35% seen once. The sample consisted of PBMCs, taken before or after stereotactic body radiation therapy (not recorded which). Receptors originate from a donor aged 50 or older with non-small cell lung cancer.

This clonotype was counted at least ten times. V gene TRBV5-1 combines with J gene TRBJ2-3; maybe TRBD1 (6 bases). This CDR3 is 15 amino acids long. Germline loops: CDR1 SGHRS, CDR2 YFSETQ. V lost 3 bases and J 2 bases, leaving 13 bases between the germline ends. CDR3 amino acids: CASSSQDSYTDTQYF. CDR3 coding DNA: TGCGCCAGCAGCTCTCAGGACAGCTACACAGATACGCAGTATTTT.

This clonotype was found many times. The J gene is TRBJ2-3, the V gene TRBV9, with 7 positions matching TRBD2. Trimming at V came to 0 bases and at J to 8 bases, leaving 6 bases not matched to a gene. The CDR3 covers 14 residues. Germline CDR1 reads SGDLS; CDR2 reads YYNGEE. For the CDR3, the DNA is TGTGCCAGCAGCGTAGACGCGGCGGGGGTTACGCAGTATTTT. Protein product: CASSVDAAGVTQYF.

CDR3 nucleotides: TGTGCCAGCATCCCGCGCCCGGGATGGCGAGGTGGCTACACCTTC. Residues: CASIPRPGWRGGYTF. The chain is built from TRBV14 and TRBJ1-2; D not certain. The CDR3 length is 15 residues. The germline V gene has CDR1 SGHDN and CDR2 FVKESK. The V and J ends lost 7 bases and 7 bases respectively, with 22 bases between them.

The chain carries TRBV6-2 or TRBV6-3 and TRBJ1-1; D remains ambiguous. This CDR3 spans 13 amino acids. CDR1 and CDR2 (germline): MNHEY, SVGEGT. The CDR3 DNA is TGTGAAAGCAGTCCCCAGGAGAACACTGAAGCTTTCTTT. Translation: CESSPQENTEAFF.

This clonotype has a count of ten or more. In nucleotides, the CDR3 is TGTGCCAGCAGCCTAGGGGGGAGCTCCTACAATGAGCAGTTCTTC. This gives the protein CASSLGGSSYNEQFF. The chain couples TRBV11-3 to TRBJ2-1, with D perhaps TRBD1 or TRBD2 (6 bases each). CDR1 and CDR2 from the germline V gene are SGHNT and YENEEA. The V gene lost 5 bases and the J gene lost 0 bases, with 11 bases spanning the gap. CDR3 length equals 15 residues.

V gene TRBV24-1 combines with J gene TRBJ2-3, with 8 bases matching TRBD1. The germline gives CDR1 KGHDR, CDR2 SFDVKD. V gave up 5 bases and J gave up 6 bases; unmatched junction bases: 15. CDR3 size: 17 residues. The CDR3 here is CATSVSPRQGSGDTQYF. The CDR3, as DNA: TGTGCCACCAGTGTTTCCCCCCGACAGGGGTCAGGGGATACGCAGTATTTT.

This clonotype came up many times. The rearrangement joins TRBV6-1 to TRBJ2-3; the D gene is possibly TRBD2 (7 bases). CDR1 and CDR2 (germline): MNHNS, SASEGT. This CDR3 spans 14 amino acids. V dropped 7 bases and J dropped 5 bases, with 16 bases sitting between them. CDR3 DNA: TGTGCCAGCATACTGGGGGGGGCTGGAGATACGCAGTATTTT. Protein: CASILGGAGDTQYF.

This clonotype was recorded a few times. Because the CDR3 is missing its conserved closing phenylalanine or tryptophan, this is likely a read error. This chain joins TRBV5-1 and TRBJ1-4; D might be TRBD1 (5 bases). This CDR3 spans 16 amino acids. V was pared by 4 bases and J by 0 bases, with 13 bases between. The germline CDR1 and CDR2 sequences are SGHRS and YFSETQ. CDR3 DNA: TGCGCCAGCAGCCCCGGGACGTTAGCAACTAATGAAAAACTGTTTCTT. The encoded protein is CASSPGTLATNEKLFL.

This clonotype was seen at least ten times. The chain is built from TRBV18 and TRBJ2-7, with no clear D. The germline CDR1 and CDR2 sequences are KGHSH and LQKENI. The ends were cut back, 2 bases at V and 5 bases at J, with 10 bases in the middle. The CDR3 is 13 residues long. CDR3 DNA: TGTGCCAGCTCACCAACGGGTGGGGACGAGCAGTACTTC. It encodes CASSPTGGDEQYF.

This clonotype showed up many times. This chain uses TRBV2 with TRBJ1-1; D is ambiguous. Trimming stripped 10 bases from V and 6 bases from J, with 18 bases between. The CDR3 length is 13 residues. Germline values: CDR1 SNHLY, CDR2 FYNNEI. The CDR3, as DNA: TGTGCCATTCGAAACCAGAATGGGGCTGAAGCTTTCTTT. Encoded protein: CAIRNQNGAEAFF.

This clonotype was observed many times. The chain joins TRBV28 to TRBJ1-5, with D maybe TRBD1 (5 bases). In germline, CDR1 is MDHEN, CDR2 SYDVKM. The CDR3 sequence is 15 residues long. The ends were cut back, 6 bases at V and 3 bases at J, with 15 bases in the middle. CDR3 DNA sequence: TGTGCCAGCAGCCTTCCGAGGGGCGTCAATCAGCCCCAGCATTTT. Its protein is CASSLPRGVNQPQHF. Full variable domain (missing parts from reference TRBV28 and TRBJ1-5): DVKVTQSSRYLVKRTGEKVFLECVQDMDHENMFWYRQDPGLGLRLIYFSYDVKMKEKGDIPEGYSVSREKKERFSLILESASTNQTSMYLCASSLPRGVNQPQHFGDGTRLSIL.

Notes on this clonotype: An end of the junction differs from the germline gene, which may be a read error. This rearrangement joins TRBV20-1 to TRBJ2-7, with D possibly called TRBD1 or TRBD2 (5 bases each). The CDR3 contains 13 residues. The germline CDR1 and CDR2 sequences are DFQATT and SNEGSKA (reference sequence). The CDR3 sequence is CSVKRDLSYEQHF. CDR3 in DNA: TGCAGTGTTAAGAGGGACCTCTCCTACGAGCAGCACTTC.

As for this clonotype: A much larger clone lies a single base off, so this may be a read error. The genes are TRBV30 and TRBJ2-1; D is unresolved. The CDR3 spans 13 residues. CDR1 and CDR2 from the germline V gene are GTSNPN and SVGIG (reference sequence). The CDR3 is CAWSGVSYNEQLF. The CDR3 nucleotides read TGTGCCTGGAGTGGGGTGTCCTACAATGAGCAGCTCTTC.

By share, this clonotype counts as medium-sized. The J gene is TRBJ2-7, the V gene TRBV6-9; 11 bases are a match to TRBD2. Germline assignment: CDR1 MNHGY and CDR2 SVAAGI. Trimming removed 4 bases from V and 1 base from J; junction bases left unmatched: 3. The CDR3 sequence is 15 residues long. CDR3 in DNA: TGTGCCAGCAGTTCTCGACTAGCGGGGTCCTACGAGCAGTACTTC. Protein product: CASSSRLAGSYEQYF.

This clonotype was seen many times. J is TRBJ2-1 and V is TRBV12-3 or TRBV12-4, with D possibly matching TRBD1 (5 bases). V was cut by 1 base and J by 10 bases, with 11 bases left in between. This CDR3 has 13 amino acids. CDR3 amino acids: CASSLEGVNEQFF. CDR3 DNA sequence: TGTGCCAGCAGTTTAGAAGGGGTAAACGAGCAGTTCTTC.

As to this clonotype: This likely traces to a read error, being one base from a far larger clone. The CDR3 does not end in the conserved phenylalanine or tryptophan, so this is likely a read error. This rearrangement joins TRBV10-2 to TRBJ1-2; 8 bases are shared with TRBD1. CDR1 WSHSY and CDR2 SAAADI come from the germline V gene. This CDR3 spans 14 amino acids. The CDR3 DNA reads as TGTGCCAGCACCCCTCAGGGGGCAAACTATGGCTACACCCTC. It yields the protein CASTPQGANYGYTL.

This clonotype appeared many times. The genes are TRBV12-3 or TRBV12-4 and TRBJ1-6; no firm D call. Trimming removed 1 base from V and 0 bases from J, with 16 bases in between. The CDR3 contains 19 residues. The CDR3, as DNA: TGTGCCAGCAGTTTAGAGGGTCTCTCTTCAGGCTCCTATAATTCACCCCTCCACTTT. It yields the protein CASSLEGLSSGSYNSPLHF.

This clonotype was recorded many times. CDR3 region: CASSLGLGRTAEQETQYF. The CDR3 DNA sequence: TGCGCCAGCAGCTTGGGGCTTGGACGGACAGCCGAGCAAGAGACCCAGTACTTC. This rearrangement joins TRBV5-1 to TRBJ2-5, with D perhaps matching TRBD1 (6 bases). V lost 0 bases and J lost 2, with 20 bases in between. Per germline, CDR1 SGHRS and CDR2 YFSETQ. The CDR3 length is 18 residues.

The chain joins TRBV6-2 or TRBV6-3 to TRBJ1-4; possible D gene TRBD1, 5 bases. The V gene's germline CDR1 is MNHEY and CDR2 SVGEGT. Trimming cost V 5 bases and J 5 bases, with 27 bases left between them. CDR3 length: 19 amino acids. CDR3 region: CASSAKALYCRVKNEKLFF. The CDR3 DNA reads TGTGCCAGCAGTGCCAAGGCCCTTTACTGCAGGGTGAAGAATGAAAAACTGTTTTTT.

Within the sample, this clonotype is medium-sized. V gene TRBV6-1 combines with J gene TRBJ2-7; possibly TRBD2 for D (6 bases). The CDR3 totals 15 residues. Germline CDR1 MNHNS, CDR2 SASEGT. V was clipped by 1 base and J by 2 bases, with 12 bases between them. The CDR3 loop reads CASSEDPGRTYEQYF. DNA for the CDR3: TGTGCCAGCAGTGAAGACCCAGGGAGGACCTACGAGCAGTACTTC.

This chain uses TRBV6-1 with TRBJ2-2; no clear D. CDR3 size: 13 residues. Germline V gene data show CDR1 as MNHNS and CDR2 as SASEGT. V lost 4 bases and J lost 1, with 4 bases in between. The CDR3 loop reads CASSAVNTGELFF. CDR3 DNA sequence: TGTGCCAGCAGTGCTGTGAACACCGGGGAGCTGTTTTTT.

This clonotype was recorded many times. The genes are TRBV6-1 and TRBJ1-1; D is uncertain. V was pared by 7 bases and J by 4 bases, with 16 bases between. CDR3 length: 14 residues. The V gene's germline CDR1 is MNHNS and CDR2 SASEGT. Here the CDR3 reads CASTLRTTGTEAFF. Written as DNA, the CDR3 is TGTGCCAGCACCCTAAGGACTACGGGCACTGAAGCTTTCTTT.

This clonotype was detected many times. The chain couples TRBV18 to TRBJ1-4, with D possibly being TRBD1 (5 bases). Between the trimmed V and J ends, which lost 0 bases and 8 bases, there was a span of 16 bases. From germline, CDR1 is KGHSH and CDR2 LQKENI. The length of the CDR3 is 16 residues. The CDR3 DNA reads as TGTGCCAGCTCACCACCCATTAGGGGTCCTTCCGAAAAACTGTTTTTT. Translating gives CASSPPIRGPSEKLFF.